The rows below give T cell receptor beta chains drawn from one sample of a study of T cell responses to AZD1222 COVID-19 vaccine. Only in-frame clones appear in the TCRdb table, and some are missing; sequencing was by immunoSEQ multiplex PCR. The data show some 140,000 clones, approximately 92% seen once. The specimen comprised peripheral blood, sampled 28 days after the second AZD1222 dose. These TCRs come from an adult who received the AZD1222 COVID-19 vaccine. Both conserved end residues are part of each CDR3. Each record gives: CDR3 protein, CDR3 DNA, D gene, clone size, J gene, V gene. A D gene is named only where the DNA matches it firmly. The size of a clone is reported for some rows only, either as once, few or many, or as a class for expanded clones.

CASRWPGDANYGYTF | TGTGCCAGCAGATGGCCGGGGGATGCTAACTATGGCTACACCTTC | NA | once | TRBJ1-2 | TRBV7-2
CAWSGALGAPYNEQFF | TGTGCCTGGAGCGGGGCGCTAGGGGCACCCTACAATGAGCAGTTCTTC | NA | NA | TRBJ2-1 | TRBV30
CASSLLQTGNTIYF | TGTGCCAGCAGCTTGTTGCAGACTGGAAACACCATATATTTT | NA | NA | TRBJ1-3 | TRBV5-6
CASSLEVGKGNEQFF | TGTGCTAGCAGCTTAGAGGTGGGGAAGGGGAATGAGCAGTTCTTC | NA | once | TRBJ2-1 | TRBV7-7
CASSLRSGRGRGEAFF | TGTGCCAGCAGCTTACGTTCGGGGAGGGGGCGCGGGGAAGCTTTCTTT | TRBD1 | NA | TRBJ1-1 | TRBV7-2
CATQEGGSNQPQHF | TGTGCCACCCAGGAGGGGGGGAGCAATCAGCCCCAGCATTTT | NA | NA | TRBJ1-5 | TRBV19
CASSLAEGMREQYF | TGTGCCAGCAGCTTAGCGGAGGGGATGAGGGAGCAGTACTTC | NA | NA | TRBJ2-7 | TRBV7-8
CASSLEGSNQPQHF | TGTGCCAGCAGCTTGGAGGGGAGCAATCAGCCCCAGCATTTT | NA | NA | TRBJ1-5 | TRBV7-9
CASSWQGSGELFF | TGTGCCAGCAGTTGGCAGGGTTCCGGGGAGCTGTTTTTT | NA | few | TRBJ2-2 | TRBV6-5
CASSRTLPGHMNTEAFF | TGTGCCAGCAGCCGAACGTTACCGGGACACATGAACACTGAAGCTTTCTTT | NA | NA | TRBJ1-1 | TRBV11-2
CASSFGTGELFF | TGTGCCAGCAGTTTTGGGACCGGGGAGCTGTTTTTT | NA | NA | TRBJ2-2 | TRBV27
CASSTGGNTGELFF | TGTGCCAGCAGCACCGGGGGGAACACCGGGGAGCTGTTTTTT | NA | NA | TRBJ2-2 | TRBV7-3
CASSLESNYGYTF | TGTGCCAGCAGCTTGGAGTCCAACTATGGCTACACCTTC | NA | NA | TRBJ1-2 | TRBV5-4
CSVEYWGAQGAFF | TGCAGCGTTGAATATTGGGGGGCCCAAGGGGCTTTCTTT | NA | once | TRBJ1-1 | TRBV29-1
CASSAGTSGVNTGELFF | TGTGCCAGCAGCGCCGGGACTAGCGGGGTGAACACCGGGGAGCTGTTTTTT | TRBD2 | NA | TRBJ2-2 | TRBV9
CASSLTGNYGYTF | TGTGCCAGCAGTTTGACAGGGAACTATGGCTACACCTTC | TRBD1 | NA | TRBJ1-2 | TRBV28
CASSVGPGQGVSSPLHF | TGTGCCAGCAGCGTGGGACCGGGACAGGGAGTAAGTTCACCCCTCCACTTT | TRBD1 | NA | TRBJ1-6 | TRBV9
CARPLGSGKYSNQPQHF | TGTGCCAGACCACTCGGGTCGGGGAAGTATAGCAATCAGCCCCAGCATTTT | NA | once | TRBJ1-5 | TRBV5-3
CASSPRGQGTEAFF | TGTGCCAGCAGCCCGAGGGGGCAAGGAACTGAAGCTTTCTTT | TRBD1 | NA | TRBJ1-1 | TRBV27
CASSQGWRNEKLFF | TGTGCCAGCAGTCAGGGGTGGAGGAATGAAAAACTGTTTTTT | NA | NA | TRBJ1-4 | TRBV28
CASRGQENSPLHF | TGTGCCAGCAGGGGACAGGAGAATTCACCCCTCCACTTT | TRBD1 | once | TRBJ1-6 | TRBV27
CASSFGPIKTINYGYTF | TGTGCCAGCAGTTTTGGACCTATTAAAACAATTAACTATGGCTACACCTTC | NA | once | TRBJ1-2 | TRBV27
CAWKVRGRDTGELFF | TGTGCCTGGAAAGTGCGGGGGAGAGACACCGGGGAGCTGTTTTTT | TRBD2 | NA | TRBJ2-2 | TRBV30
CASSQVGRTYGYTF | TGTGCCAGCAGCCAAGTGGGACGGACCTATGGCTACACCTTC | NA | NA | TRBJ1-2 | TRBV3-1/TRBV3-2
CASNPSNTGELFF | TGTGCCAGCAACCCTTCGAACACCGGGGAGCTGTTTTTT | NA | NA | TRBJ2-2 | TRBV12-3/TRBV12-4
CASSLALAGGDEQFF | TGCGCCAGCAGCTTGGCGCTAGCAGGGGGGGATGAGCAGTTCTTC | NA | once | TRBJ2-1 | TRBV5-1
CASSPGSRGLVEQYF | TGTGCCAGTAGCCCCGGGAGCAGGGGGTTGGTCGAGCAGTACTTC | NA | once | TRBJ2-7 | TRBV19
CAISAGQGATGELFF | TGTGCCATCAGTGCGGGGCAGGGGGCGACCGGGGAGCTGTTTTTT | TRBD1 | NA | TRBJ2-2 | TRBV10-3
CASSQQDYGYTF | TGTGCCAGCAGCCAACAGGACTATGGCTACACCTTC | NA | NA | TRBJ1-2 | TRBV2
CASSLQTATNEKLFF | TGCGCCAGCAGCTTGCAGACGGCAACTAATGAAAAACTGTTTTTT | NA | NA | TRBJ1-4 | TRBV5-1
CASSYTGGRGYTF | TGTGCCAGCAGTTATACAGGGGGCAGAGGCTACACCTTC | TRBD1 | NA | TRBJ1-2 | TRBV27
CASSHDSYEQYF | TGTGCCAGCAGCCACGATTCATACGAGCAGTACTTC | NA | NA | TRBJ2-7 | TRBV3-1/TRBV3-2